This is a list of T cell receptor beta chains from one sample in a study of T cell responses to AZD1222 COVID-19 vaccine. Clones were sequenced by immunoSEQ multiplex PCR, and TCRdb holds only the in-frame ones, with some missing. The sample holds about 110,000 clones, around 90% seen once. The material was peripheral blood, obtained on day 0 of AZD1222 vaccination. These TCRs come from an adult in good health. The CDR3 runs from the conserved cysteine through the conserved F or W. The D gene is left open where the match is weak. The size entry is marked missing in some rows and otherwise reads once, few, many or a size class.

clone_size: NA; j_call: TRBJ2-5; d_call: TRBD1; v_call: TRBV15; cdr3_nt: TGTGCCACCAGCAGGGACAGGGGAGCGGAGACCCAGTACTTC; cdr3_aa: CATSRDRGAETQYF
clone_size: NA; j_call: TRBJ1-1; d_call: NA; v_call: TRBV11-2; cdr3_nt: TGTGCCAGCAGCTTAGGAGGGTGGGGGAACACTGAAGCTTTCTTT; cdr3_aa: CASSLGGWGNTEAFF
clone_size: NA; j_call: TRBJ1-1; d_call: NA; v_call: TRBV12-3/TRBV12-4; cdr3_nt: TGTGCCAGCAGCCGCAGGGGGAACACTGAAGCTTTCTTT; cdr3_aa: CASSRRGNTEAFF
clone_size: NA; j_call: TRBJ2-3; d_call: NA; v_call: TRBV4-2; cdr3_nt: TGTGCCAGCAGCCAAGAGGGGGCCCCAGATACGCAGTATTTT; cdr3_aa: CASSQEGAPDTQYF
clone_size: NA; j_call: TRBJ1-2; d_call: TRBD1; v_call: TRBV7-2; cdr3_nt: TGTGCCAGCAGCCTAGGACAGGGGAGGGTCGGCTACACCTTC; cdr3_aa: CASSLGQGRVGYTF
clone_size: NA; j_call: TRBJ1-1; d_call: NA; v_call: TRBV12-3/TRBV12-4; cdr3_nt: TGTGCCAGCAGTTTAGGTCAGAACACTGAAGCTTTCTTT; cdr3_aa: CASSLGQNTEAFF
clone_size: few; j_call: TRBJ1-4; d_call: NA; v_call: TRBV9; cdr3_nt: TGTGCCAGCAGCGTGCAGAGGTCACTGTTTTTT; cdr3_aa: CASSVQRSLFF
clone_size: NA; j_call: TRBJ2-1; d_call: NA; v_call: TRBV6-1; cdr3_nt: TGTGCCAGCAGTGAGCACAGGGACAATGAGCAGTTCTTC; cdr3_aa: CASSEHRDNEQFF
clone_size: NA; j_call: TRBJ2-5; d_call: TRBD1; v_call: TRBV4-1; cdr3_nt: TGCGCCAGCAGCCAAGTCTGGTCGACAGGGGGCCAAGAGACCCAGTACTTC; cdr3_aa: CASSQVWSTGGQETQYF
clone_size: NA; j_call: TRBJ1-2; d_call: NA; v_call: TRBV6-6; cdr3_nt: TGTGCCAGCAGTTACTCCCCCGTGTTTAACTATGGCTACACCTTC; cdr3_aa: CASSYSPVFNYGYTF
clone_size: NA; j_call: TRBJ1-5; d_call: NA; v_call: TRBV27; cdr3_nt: TGTGCCAGCAGCCCAGGGTATAGCAATCAGCCCCAGCATTTT; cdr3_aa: CASSPGYSNQPQHF
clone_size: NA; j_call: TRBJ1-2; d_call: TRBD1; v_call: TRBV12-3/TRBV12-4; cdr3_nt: TGTGCCAGCAGGCCCCGACAGGGGGCTGGCTACACCTTC; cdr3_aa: CASRPRQGAGYTF
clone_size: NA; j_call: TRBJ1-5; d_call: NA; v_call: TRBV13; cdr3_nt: TGTGCCAGCAGCGAGGGAAATCAGCCCCAGCATTTT; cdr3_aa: CASSEGNQPQHF
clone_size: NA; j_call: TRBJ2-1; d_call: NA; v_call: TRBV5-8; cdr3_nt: TGTGCCAGCAGCTTGTTGGCGGGCTACAATGAGCAGTTCTTC; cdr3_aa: CASSLLAGYNEQFF
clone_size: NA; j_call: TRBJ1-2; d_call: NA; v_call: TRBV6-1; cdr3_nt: TGTGCCAGCAGTGACGGCGGGGCGCAGTTTGGCTACACCTTC; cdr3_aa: CASSDGGAQFGYTF
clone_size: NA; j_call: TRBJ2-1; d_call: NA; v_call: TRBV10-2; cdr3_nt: TGCGCCAGCAGTGAGGCACCGGGATCCTACAATGAGCAGTTCTTC; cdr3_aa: CASSEAPGSYNEQFF
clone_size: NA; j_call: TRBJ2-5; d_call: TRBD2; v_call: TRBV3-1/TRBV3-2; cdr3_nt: TGTGCCAGCAGCCAAACTAGCGGGGGAGAAGAGACCCAGTACTTC; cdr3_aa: CASSQTSGGEETQYF
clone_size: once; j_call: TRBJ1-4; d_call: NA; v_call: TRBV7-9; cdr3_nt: TGTGCCAGCAGCTTAGATGGTTCTTACCTAAGGGAAAAACTGTTTTTT; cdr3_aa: CASSLDGSYLREKLFF
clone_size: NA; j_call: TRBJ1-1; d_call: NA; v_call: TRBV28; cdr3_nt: TGTGCCAGCAGGACACAGTTAGACACTGAAGCTTTCTTT; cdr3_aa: CASRTQLDTEAFF
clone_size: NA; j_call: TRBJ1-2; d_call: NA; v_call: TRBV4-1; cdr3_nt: TGCGCCAGCAGCCAAGATTCTCCGGGCTATGGCTACACCTTC; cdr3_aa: CASSQDSPGYGYTF
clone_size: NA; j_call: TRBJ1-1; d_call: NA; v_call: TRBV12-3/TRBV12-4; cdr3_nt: TGTGCCAGCAGTTTGGTTTCGCCCACTGAAGCTTTCTTT; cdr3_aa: CASSLVSPTEAFF
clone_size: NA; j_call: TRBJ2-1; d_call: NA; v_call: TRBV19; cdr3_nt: TGTGCCAGTAGTGCCCCTAAACAGTTGAGTGAGCAGTTCTTC; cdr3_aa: CASSAPKQLSEQFF
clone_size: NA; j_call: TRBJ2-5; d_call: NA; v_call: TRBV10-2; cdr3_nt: TGCGCCAGCAGTGGATTTCGTTGGGAGACCCAGTACTTC; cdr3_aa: CASSGFRWETQYF
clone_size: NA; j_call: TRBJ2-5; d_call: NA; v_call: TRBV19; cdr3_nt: TGTGCCAGTAGTATGGACCACCAAGAGACCCAGTACTTC; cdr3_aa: CASSMDHQETQYF
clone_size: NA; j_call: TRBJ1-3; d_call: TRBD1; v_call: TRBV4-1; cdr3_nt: TGCGCCAGCAGCCAAGACGGACAGGGGGCTCACCTCTCTGGAAACACCATATATTTT; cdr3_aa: CASSQDGQGAHLSGNTIYF
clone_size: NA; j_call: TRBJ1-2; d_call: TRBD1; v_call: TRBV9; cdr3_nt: TGTGCCAGCAGCGTTCAACAGGGGGGGTATAGTGGCTACACCTTC; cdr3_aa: CASSVQQGGYSGYTF
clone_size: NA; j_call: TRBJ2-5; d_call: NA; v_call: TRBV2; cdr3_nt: TGTGCCAGCAAAAGTCTAGAGACCCAGTACTTC; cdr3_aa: CASKSLETQYF
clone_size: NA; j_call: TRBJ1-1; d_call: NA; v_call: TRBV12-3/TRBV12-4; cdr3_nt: TGTGCCAGCAGGCCCTTAGGCACTGAAGCTTTCTTT; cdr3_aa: CASRPLGTEAFF